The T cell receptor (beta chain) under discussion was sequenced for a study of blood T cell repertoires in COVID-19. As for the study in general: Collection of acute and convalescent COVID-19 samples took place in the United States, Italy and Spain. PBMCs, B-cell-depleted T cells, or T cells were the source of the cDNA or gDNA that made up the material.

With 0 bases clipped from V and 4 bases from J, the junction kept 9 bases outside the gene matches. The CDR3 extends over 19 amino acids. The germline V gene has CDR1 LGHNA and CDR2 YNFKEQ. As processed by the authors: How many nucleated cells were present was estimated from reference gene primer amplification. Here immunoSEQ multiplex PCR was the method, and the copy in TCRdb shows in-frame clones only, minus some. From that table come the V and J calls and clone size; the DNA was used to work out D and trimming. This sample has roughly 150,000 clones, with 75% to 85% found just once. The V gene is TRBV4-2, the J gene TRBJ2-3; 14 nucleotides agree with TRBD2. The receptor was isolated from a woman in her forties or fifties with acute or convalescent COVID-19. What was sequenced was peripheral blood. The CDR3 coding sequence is TGTGCCAGCAGCCAAGATGACCGACTAGCGGGGGGGCGCTCAGATACGCAGTATTTT. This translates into CASSQDDRLAGGRSDTQYF.